Following are 25 T cell receptor beta chains from one sample sequenced in a study of cytomegalovirus exposure and HLA in healthy donors. Clones were sequenced by immunoSEQ multiplex PCR, and TCRdb holds only the in-frame ones, with some missing. This sample carries about 130,000 clones, about 96% of them seen once, and the ten largest clones take about 1.7%. Source material: PBMCs. The receptors shown here come from a man aged 18 to 35 in good health and CMV-seronegative.

V usage is TRBV14 and J usage is TRBJ2-1, with D hard to call. This CDR3 comprises 16 residues. Looked up from germline, CDR1 is SGHDN and CDR2 is FVKESK. The V gene lost 0 bases and the J gene lost 3 bases, with 12 bases spanning the gap. CDR3 sequence reads: CASSQDSSLLYNEQFF. As DNA, the CDR3 is TGTGCCAGCAGCCAAGATTCTTCCCTACTCTACAATGAGCAGTTCTTC.

V usage is TRBV2 and J usage is TRBJ1-1; a weak D match, TRBD1 (5 bases). The CDR3 runs to 14 residues. Germline values: CDR1 SNHLY, CDR2 FYNNEI. Deletions cut 0 bases from V and 3 bases from J, with 8 bases between. CDR3 in amino acids: CASSEARDYTEAFF. DNA of the CDR3: TGTGCCAGCAGTGAAGCGCGGGACTACACTGAAGCTTTCTTT.

The chain employs TRBV9 and TRBJ2-1; TRBD2 agrees at 10 bases. This CDR3 is 19 amino acids long. The germline CDR1 and CDR2 sequences are SGDLS and YYNGEE. With 4 bases clipped from V and 0 bases from J, the junction kept 13 bases outside the gene matches. The CDR3 DNA reads TGTGCCAGCAGCTACGGATCTAGCGGGAGCCCCATCTCCTACAATGAGCAGTTCTTC. The encoded protein is CASSYGSSGSPISYNEQFF.

In its sample, this clone was seen once. The chain uses TRBV5-4 and TRBJ2-7, with TRBD1 identical over 9 bases. CDR1 and CDR2 from the germline V gene are SGHNT and YYREEE (reference sequence). The V and J ends lost 2 bases and 6 bases, in that order; junction bases with no gene match: 12. There are 16 residues in the CDR3. The CDR3 nucleotides are TGTGCCAGCAGCTTCCCTCCGGGACAGGGCCCTTTCGAGCAGTACTTC. Translating it yields CASSFPPGQGPFEQYF.

The V gene is TRBV28, the J gene TRBJ1-2; D call uncertain. The CDR3 contains 15 residues. The germline V and J ends were trimmed by 7 bases and 0 bases, with 15 bases remaining between them. The germline V gene encodes CDR1 MDHEN and CDR2 SYDVKM. CDR3 bases: TGTGCCAGCACCCGCCGAGGAGGGACTAACTATGGCTACACCTTC. It codes for CASTRRGGTNYGYTF.

This chain links TRBV9 with TRBJ2-1; 8 bases align to TRBD2. The CDR3 covers 17 residues. The J segment lost 8 bases and the V segment lost 0 bases, leaving 13 bases of the junction unmatched. Germline CDR1 is SGDLS and CDR2 is YYNGEE. The CDR3 bases are TGTGCCAGCAGCGTAGCTAGCGGGCTATCTACGATACATGAGCAGTTCTTC. This gives the protein CASSVASGLSTIHEQFF. Based on the CDR3 plus reference TRBV9 and TRBJ2-1, the full variable domain is DSGVTQTPKHLITATGQRVTLRCSPRSGDLSVYWYQQSLDQGLQFLIQYYNGEERAKGNILERFSAQQFPDLHSELNLSSLELGDSALYFCASSVASGLSTIHEQFFGPGTRLTVL.

V is TRBV29-1 and J is TRBJ2-7, with 13 bases fitting TRBD2. This CDR3 region has 17 residues. CDR1 and CDR2 (germline): SQVTM, ANQGSEA. Trimming at V came to 6 bases and at J to 2 bases, leaving 13 bases not matched to a gene. The DNA of the CDR3 is TGCAGCGTCGCAGGACTAGCGGGAGAGATAGGAACCTACGAGCAGTACTTC. This codes for CSVAGLAGEIGTYEQYF.

The chain uses TRBV28 and TRBJ2-7, with D unclear. The CDR3 has 13 amino acids. Germline loops: CDR1 MDHEN, CDR2 SYDVKM. The V gene lost 2 bases and the J gene lost 3 bases, with 8 bases spanning the gap. The chain's CDR3 is CASSLIGLYEQYF. For the CDR3, the DNA is TGTGCCAGCAGTTTAATTGGGCTCTACGAGCAGTACTTC.

This clone has a single count. The V call is TRBV30, the J call TRBJ2-7, with TRBD1 as a possible D gene (6 bases). The CDR3 length is 14 residues. V lost 5 bases, J lost 1 base, and 15 bases lay in between. The germline V gene encodes CDR1 GTSNPN and CDR2 SVGIG (reference sequence). The chain's CDR3 is CAWDATGLSYEQYF. The CDR3 DNA is TGTGCCTGGGACGCGACAGGTCTTTCCTACGAGCAGTACTTC. Together with reference TRBV30 and TRBJ2-7, the CDR3 gives the full variable domain: SQTIHQWPATLVQPVGSPLSLECTVEGTSNPNLYWYRQAAGRGLQLLFYSVGIGQISSEVPQNLSASRPQDRQFILSSKKLLLSDSGFYLCAWDATGLSYEQYFGPGTRLTVT.

This clone was seen just once. This rearrangement joins TRBV27 to TRBJ1-5; D is uncertain. This CDR3 region has 14 residues. Trimming stripped 2 bases from V and 5 bases from J, with 10 bases between. Germline V gene sequence: CDR1 MNHEY, CDR2 SMNVEV (reference sequence). This chain's CDR3 is CASSLRGRDQPQHF. The CDR3 DNA is TGTGCCAGCAGTTTACGGGGAAGGGATCAGCCCCAGCATTTT.

This clone occurred once. The rearrangement uses TRBV15 and TRBJ2-7, with D perhaps matching TRBD1 (6 bases). Trimming shortened V by 0 bases and J by 2 bases, and 14 bases separated the two germline ends. CDR1 LNHNV and CDR2 YYDKDF come from the germline V gene (reference sequence). This CDR3 is 16 amino acids long. The CDR3 spells CATSRDYVQGTYEQYF. The CDR3 DNA is TGTGCCACCAGCAGAGATTATGTCCAGGGGACCTACGAGCAGTACTTC.

V and J are TRBV11-2 and TRBJ2-1, with 8 positions matching TRBD2. CDR1 is SGHAT and CDR2 is FQNNGV in the germline V gene. The CDR3 spans 13 residues. V trimming: 3 bases; J trimming: 9 bases; junction bases outside the gene matches: 4. The CDR3, as DNA: TGTGCCAGCAGCTTGGCGAGCGGGAGTGAGCAGTTCTTC. The encoded protein is CASSLASGSEQFF.

The V gene is TRBV4-3, the J gene TRBJ2-7; 8 nucleotides agree with TRBD2. V shed 0 bases, J shed 6 bases, and the junction held 13 bases outside the gene matches. CDR3 length: 17 amino acids. Germline CDR1 LGHNA, CDR2 YSLEER. This CDR3 reads CASSQERMGTRELEQYF. DNA of the CDR3: TGCGCCAGCAGCCAAGAGAGAATGGGGACTAGGGAACTCGAGCAGTACTTC.

V usage is TRBV30 and J usage is TRBJ1-3, with 7 bases aligning to TRBD1. This CDR3 region has 13 residues. CDR1 GTSNPN and CDR2 SVGIG come from the germline V gene (reference sequence). V dropped 8 bases and J dropped 0; count of bases not matched to a gene: 4. The CDR3 DNA reads TGTGCCAGGGACAGCAGCTCTGGAAACACCATATATTTT. Its protein product is CARDSSSGNTIYF.

This clone was counted only a few times. This chain uses TRBV27 with TRBJ1-5, with TRBD1 matching 8 bases. Per the germline V gene, CDR1 is MNHEY and CDR2 is SMNVEV (reference sequence). The CDR3 totals 14 residues. V trimming: 3 bases; J trimming: 7 bases; junction bases outside the gene matches: 5. CDR3 coding DNA: TGTGCCAGCAGTTTGGGGACAGGCTCGCAGCCCCAGCATTTT. Its protein is CASSLGTGSQPQHF.

The V call is TRBV5-1, the J call TRBJ2-1; unclear D gene. Trimming removed 3 bases at V and 8 bases at J, with 12 bases between. Germline values: CDR1 SGHRS, CDR2 YFSETQ. This CDR3 is built from 13 residues. CDR3: CASSWSSGHEQFF. Written as DNA, the CDR3 is TGCGCCAGCAGCTGGAGCTCTGGCCATGAGCAGTTCTTC.

The chain couples TRBV11-2 to TRBJ2-7; 9 bases are a match to TRBD1. CDR3 length: 15 residues. V was clipped by 2 bases and J by 6 bases; unmatched bases: 8. Germline CDR1 reads SGHAT; CDR2 reads FQNNGV. CDR3 residues: CASSLYDSGQGEQYF. The CDR3 DNA follows: TGTGCCAGCAGCTTATACGACTCGGGACAGGGCGAGCAGTACTTC.

The V call is TRBV28, the J call TRBJ2-2; 7 bases match TRBD2. The V gene end was trimmed by 5 bases and the J gene end by 8 bases; junction bases not matched to a gene: 14. Germline V gene data show CDR1 as MDHEN and CDR2 as SYDVKM. This CDR3 contains 16 residues. CDR3 in DNA: TGTGCCAGCAGTCCCCGGGGGAGGGCCTTGGGAGGGGAGCTGTTTTTT. It specifies CASSPRGRALGGELFF.

This CDR3 reads CASSEVESYEQYF. The CDR3, as DNA: TGTGCCAGCAGTGAAGTAGAATCCTACGAGCAGTACTTC. This chain joins TRBV6-1 and TRBJ2-7; D call uncertain. The ends were cut back, 1 base at V and 1 base at J, with 5 bases in the middle. CDR3 size: 13 residues. Germline CDR1 MNHNS, CDR2 SASEGT.

V is TRBV7-2 and J is TRBJ2-7; the match to TRBD2 covers 7 bases. Per the germline V gene, CDR1 is SGHTA and CDR2 is FQGNSA. This CDR3 is 17 amino acids long. The trim removed 1 base at V and 2 bases at J, leaving 11 bases unmatched. CDR3 protein: CASSLVPLEAGPYEQYF. The DNA of the CDR3 is TGTGCCAGCAGCTTAGTTCCCCTCGAAGCGGGACCCTACGAGCAGTACTTC.

This chain links TRBV4-2 with TRBJ1-1, with TRBD1 as a possible D gene (6 bases). Germline assignment: CDR1 LGHNA and CDR2 YNFKEQ. The CDR3 is made up of 13 amino acids. With 3 bases removed from V and 8 bases from J, the gap between germline ends came to 13 bases. The CDR3, as DNA: TGTGCCAGCAGCCAGGTTTTCAGGGGAGAAGCTTTCTTT. Translating gives CASSQVFRGEAFF.

The gene calls are TRBV5-1 and TRBJ1-6; 8 bases agree with TRBD1. CDR3 length equals 15 residues. Germline V gives CDR1 SGHRS, CDR2 YFSETQ. V trimming: 4 bases; J trimming: 5 bases; junction bases outside the gene matches: 5. The CDR3 loop is CASSRQGPDNSPLHF. DNA of the CDR3: TGCGCCAGCAGCCGACAGGGGCCCGATAATTCACCCCTCCACTTT. Filled out from reference TRBV5-1 and TRBJ1-6, the complete variable domain reads KAGVTQTPRYLIKTRGQQVTLSCSPISGHRSVSWYQQTPGQGLQFLFEYFSETQRNKGNFPGRFSGRQFSNSRSEMNVSTLELGDSALYLCASSRQGPDNSPLHFGNGTRLTVT.

The rearrangement links TRBV19 to TRBJ2-7; TRBD2 aligns across 13 bases. There are 15 residues in the CDR3. V lost 4 bases to trimming and J lost 5 bases; unmatched junction nucleotides: 5. CDR1 and CDR2 from the germline V gene are LNHDA and SQIVND (reference sequence). The CDR3 DNA reads TGTGCCAGTAGTACCGGACTAGCGGGAGCCCACGAGCAGTACTTC. This codes for CASSTGLAGAHEQYF.

V usage is TRBV4-1 and J usage is TRBJ1-4; 7 bases map to TRBD1. This CDR3 has 18 residues. V shed 0 bases and J 5 bases; nucleotides not matched to a gene: 12. Germline V gene lookup returns CDR1 MGHRA and CDR2 YSYEKL. The CDR3 is CASSQDWQTGPPNEKLFF. The CDR3 coding sequence is TGCGCCAGCAGCCAAGATTGGCAGACAGGGCCCCCCAATGAAAAACTGTTTTTT.

The rearrangement joins TRBV28 to TRBJ1-5; maybe TRBD1 (5 bases). Trimming left V 10 bases short and J 4 bases short, with 23 bases between. This CDR3 spans 16 amino acids. Germline loops: CDR1 MDHEN, CDR2 SYDVKM. CDR3 region: CAISIPGGSGNQPQHF. The CDR3 nucleotides are TGTGCCATCTCGATCCCGGGGGGAAGTGGTAATCAGCCCCAGCATTTT.